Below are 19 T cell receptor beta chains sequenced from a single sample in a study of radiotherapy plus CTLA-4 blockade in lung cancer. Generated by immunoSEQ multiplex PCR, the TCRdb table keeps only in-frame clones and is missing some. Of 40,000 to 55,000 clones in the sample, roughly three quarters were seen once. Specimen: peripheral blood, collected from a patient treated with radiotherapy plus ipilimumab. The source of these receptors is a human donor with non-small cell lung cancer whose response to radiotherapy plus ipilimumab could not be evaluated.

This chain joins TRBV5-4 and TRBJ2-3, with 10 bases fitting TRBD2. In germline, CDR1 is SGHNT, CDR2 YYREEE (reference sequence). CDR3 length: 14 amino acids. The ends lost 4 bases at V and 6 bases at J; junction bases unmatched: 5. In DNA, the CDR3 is TGTGCCAGCAGCAAACTAGCGGGGCTTGATACGCAGTATTTT. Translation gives CASSKLAGLDTQYF.

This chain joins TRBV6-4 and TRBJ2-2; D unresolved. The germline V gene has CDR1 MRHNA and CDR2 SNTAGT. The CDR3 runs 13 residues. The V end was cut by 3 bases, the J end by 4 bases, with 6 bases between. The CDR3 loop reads CASSDFLTGELFF. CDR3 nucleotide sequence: TGTGCCAGCAGTGATTTCCTCACCGGGGAGCTGTTTTTT.

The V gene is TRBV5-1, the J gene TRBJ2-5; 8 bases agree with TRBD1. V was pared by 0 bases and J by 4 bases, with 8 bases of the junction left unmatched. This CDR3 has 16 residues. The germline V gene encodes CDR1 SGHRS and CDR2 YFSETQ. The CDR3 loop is CASSLADRDLGETQYF. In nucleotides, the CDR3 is TGCGCCAGCAGCTTGGCGGACAGGGATTTAGGAGAGACCCAGTACTTC.

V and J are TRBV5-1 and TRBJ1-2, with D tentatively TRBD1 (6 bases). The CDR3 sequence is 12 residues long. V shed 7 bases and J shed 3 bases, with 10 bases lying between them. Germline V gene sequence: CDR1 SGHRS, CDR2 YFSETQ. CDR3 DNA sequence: TGCGCCAGCCGAGGGGGTGACTATGGCTACACCTTC. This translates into CASRGGDYGYTF.

In nucleotides, the CDR3 is TGTGCCAGCAGCACCGGGACAGCATTCTCTGGGGCCAACGTCCTGACTTTC. It encodes CASSTGTAFSGANVLTF. V gene TRBV9 combines with J gene TRBJ2-6; TRBD1 agrees at 7 bases. Germline V CDR1 and CDR2: SGDLS, YYNGEE. V shed 4 bases and J 0 bases; nucleotides not matched to a gene: 7. The length of the CDR3 is 17 residues.

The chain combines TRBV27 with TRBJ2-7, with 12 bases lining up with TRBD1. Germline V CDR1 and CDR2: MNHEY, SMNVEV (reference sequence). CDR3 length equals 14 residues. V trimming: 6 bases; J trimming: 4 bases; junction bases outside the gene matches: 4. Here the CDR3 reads CASSRGQGAYEQYF. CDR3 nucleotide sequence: TGTGCCAGCAGCCGGGGACAGGGGGCTTACGAGCAGTACTTC.

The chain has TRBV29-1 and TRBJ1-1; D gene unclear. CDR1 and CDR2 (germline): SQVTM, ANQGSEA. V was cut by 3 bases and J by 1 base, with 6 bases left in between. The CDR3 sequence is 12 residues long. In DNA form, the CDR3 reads TGCAGCGTTGACAGGTCGAACACTGAAGCTTTCTTT. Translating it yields CSVDRSNTEAFF. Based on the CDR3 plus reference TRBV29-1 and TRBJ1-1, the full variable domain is SAVISQKPSRDICQRGTSLTIQCQVDSQVTMMFWYRQQPGQSLTLIATANQGSEATYESGFVIDKFPISRPNLTFSTLTVSNMSPEDSSIYLCSVDRSNTEAFFGQGTRLTVV.

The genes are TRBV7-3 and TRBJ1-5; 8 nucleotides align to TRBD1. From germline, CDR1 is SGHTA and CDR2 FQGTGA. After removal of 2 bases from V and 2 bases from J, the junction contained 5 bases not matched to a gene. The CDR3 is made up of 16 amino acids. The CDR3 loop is CASSLAGGAGNQPQHF. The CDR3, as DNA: TGTGCCAGCAGCTTAGCAGGGGGCGCTGGCAATCAGCCCCAGCATTTT. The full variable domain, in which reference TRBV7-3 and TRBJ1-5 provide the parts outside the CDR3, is GAGVSQTPSNKVTEKGKYVELRCDPISGHTALYWYRQSLGQGPEFLIYFQGTGAADDSGLPNDRFFAVRPEGSVSTLKIQRTERGDSAVYLCASSLAGGAGNQPQHFGDGTRLSIL.

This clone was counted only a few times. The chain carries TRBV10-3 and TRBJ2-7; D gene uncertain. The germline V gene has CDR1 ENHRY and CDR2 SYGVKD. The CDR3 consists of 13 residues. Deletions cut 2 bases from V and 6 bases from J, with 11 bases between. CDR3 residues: CAISEIAPVEQYF. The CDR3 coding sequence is TGTGCCATCAGTGAGATAGCCCCCGTCGAGCAGTACTTC.

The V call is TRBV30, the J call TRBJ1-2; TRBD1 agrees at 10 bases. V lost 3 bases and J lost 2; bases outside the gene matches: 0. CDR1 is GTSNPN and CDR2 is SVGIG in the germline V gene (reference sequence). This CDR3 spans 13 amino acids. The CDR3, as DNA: TGTGCCTGGAGGACAGGGGGCAACTATGGCTACACCTTC. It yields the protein CAWRTGGNYGYTF.

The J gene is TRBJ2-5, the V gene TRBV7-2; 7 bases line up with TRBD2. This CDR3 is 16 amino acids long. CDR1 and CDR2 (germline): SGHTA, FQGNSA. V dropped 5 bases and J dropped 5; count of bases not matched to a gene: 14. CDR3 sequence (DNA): TGTGCCAGCAGCCGATCGTTCAGGGCCGGGGGGGAGACCCAGTACTTC. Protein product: CASSRSFRAGGETQYF.

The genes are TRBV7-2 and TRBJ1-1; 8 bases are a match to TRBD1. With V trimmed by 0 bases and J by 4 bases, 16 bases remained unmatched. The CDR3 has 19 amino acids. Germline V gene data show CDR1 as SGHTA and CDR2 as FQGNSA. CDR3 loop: CASSLAVLDRGLVRTEAFF. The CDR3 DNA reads TGTGCCAGCAGCTTAGCGGTTTTAGACAGGGGATTAGTTCGCACTGAAGCTTTCTTT.

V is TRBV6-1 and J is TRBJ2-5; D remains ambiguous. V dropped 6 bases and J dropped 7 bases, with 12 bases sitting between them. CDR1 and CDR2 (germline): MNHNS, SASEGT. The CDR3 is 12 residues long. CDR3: CASRPRFSTQYF. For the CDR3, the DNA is TGTGCCAGCAGACCCAGATTCTCGACCCAGTACTTC.

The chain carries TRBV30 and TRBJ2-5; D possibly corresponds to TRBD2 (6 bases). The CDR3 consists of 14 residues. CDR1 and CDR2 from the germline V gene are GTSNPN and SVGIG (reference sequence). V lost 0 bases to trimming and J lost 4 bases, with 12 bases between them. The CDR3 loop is CAWSVGGAAETQYF. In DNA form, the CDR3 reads TGTGCCTGGAGTGTCGGAGGGGCCGCAGAGACCCAGTACTTC.

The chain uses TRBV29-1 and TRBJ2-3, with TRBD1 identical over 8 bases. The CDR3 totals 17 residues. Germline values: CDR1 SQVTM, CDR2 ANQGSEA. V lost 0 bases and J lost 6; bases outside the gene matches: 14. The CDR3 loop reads CSVEDPKSQGAVDTQYF. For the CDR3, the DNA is TGCAGCGTTGAAGATCCTAAATCCCAGGGGGCGGTGGATACGCAGTATTTT.

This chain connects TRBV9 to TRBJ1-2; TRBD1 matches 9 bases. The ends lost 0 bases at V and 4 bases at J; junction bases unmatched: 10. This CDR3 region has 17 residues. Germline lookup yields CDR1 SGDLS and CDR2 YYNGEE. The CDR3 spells CASSVARDRAGSYGYTF. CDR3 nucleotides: TGTGCCAGCAGCGTAGCTCGGGACAGGGCGGGATCCTATGGCTACACCTTC.

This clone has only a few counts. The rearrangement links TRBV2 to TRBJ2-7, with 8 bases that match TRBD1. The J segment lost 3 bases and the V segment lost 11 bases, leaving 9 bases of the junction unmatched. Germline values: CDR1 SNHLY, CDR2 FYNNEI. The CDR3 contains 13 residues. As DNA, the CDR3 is TGTGCCTCCCACGGGGACAGGTACTACGAGCAGTACTTC. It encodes CASHGDRYYEQYF.

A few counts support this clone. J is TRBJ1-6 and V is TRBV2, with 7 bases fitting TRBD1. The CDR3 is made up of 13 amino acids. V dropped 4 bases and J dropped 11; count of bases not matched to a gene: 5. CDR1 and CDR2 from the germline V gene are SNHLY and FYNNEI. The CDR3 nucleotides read TGTGCCAGCAGTGGGACAGGAACGACACCCCTCCACTTT. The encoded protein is CASSGTGTTPLHF.

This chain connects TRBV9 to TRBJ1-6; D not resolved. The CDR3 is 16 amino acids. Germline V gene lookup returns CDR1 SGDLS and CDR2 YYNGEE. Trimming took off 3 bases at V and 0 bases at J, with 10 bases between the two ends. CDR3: CASSEYASSYNSPLHF. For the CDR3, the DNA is TGTGCCAGCAGCGAATACGCCAGCTCCTATAATTCACCCCTCCACTTT.